These T cell receptor beta chains were read from a single sample in a study of cytomegalovirus exposure and HLA in healthy donors. Some clones are missing from TCRdb's copy, which holds only in-frame ones; the method was immunoSEQ multiplex PCR. The sample has some 83,000 clones, 94% seen once. The sample was PBMCs. These receptor sequences come from a woman aged 18-29 years in good health and CMV-seropositive. CDR3s include the opening cysteine and the closing phenylalanine or tryptophan. The D gene is left open where the match is weak. A row's size may be missing; if present it is once, few, many or a size class.

TRBJ2-1	TRBD2	TRBV18	-	TGTGCCAGCTCACCCTACGCGGGAGAACCCTACAATGAGCAGTTCTTC	CASSPYAGEPYNEQFF
TRBJ2-1	TRBD1	TRBV2	-	TGTGCCAGCAGTGATCAGGGGGCTCGGAATGAGCAGTTCTTC	CASSDQGARNEQFF
TRBJ1-1	TRBD1	TRBV10-3	once	TGTGCCATCAGTACCGGGACAGATAACACTGAAGCTTTCTTT	CAISTGTDNTEAFF
TRBJ2-3	-	TRBV5-1	-	TGCGCCAGCAGCTTGGGACAGGTCACAGATACGCAGTATTTT	CASSLGQVTDTQYF
TRBJ2-3	-	TRBV6-5	-	TGTGCCAGCAGTTACTCGACGGGGTCGCGCCGAGATACGCAGTATTTT	CASSYSTGSRRDTQYF
TRBJ2-7	TRBD1	TRBV2	once	TGTGCCAGCAGGAAACAGGGGACAGACGAGCAGTACTTC	CASRKQGTDEQYF
TRBJ1-6	TRBD1	TRBV9	-	TGTGCCAGCAGCTCGGGGGACAGGGCGCATTCACCCCTCCACTTT	CASSSGDRAHSPLHF
TRBJ1-6	TRBD1	TRBV5-1	once	TGCGCCAGCAGTTCCGGGACAGAAAATTCACCCCTCCACTTT	CASSSGTENSPLHF
TRBJ2-5	-	TRBV19	-	TGTGCCAGTAGTATAACGTGGAGACAAGAGACCCAGTACTTC	CASSITWRQETQYF
TRBJ1-2	TRBD1	TRBV7-2	-	TGTGCCAGCAGCTCGACAGGGGGCGGGGGCTACACCTTC	CASSSTGGGGYTF
TRBJ1-1	-	TRBV6-1	-	TGTGCCAGCCTGAACTATATACGCCTGAACACTGAAGCTTTCTTT	CASLNYIRLNTEAFF
TRBJ1-4	-	TRBV6-6	-	TGTGCCAGCAGTAGCAGCGTTAATGAAAAACTGTTTTTT	CASSSSVNEKLFF
TRBJ2-1	TRBD2	TRBV9	-	TGTGCCAGCAGCGTGGCCACTAGCGTCAATGAGCAGTTCTTC	CASSVATSVNEQFF
TRBJ1-2	-	TRBV5-8	-	TGTGCCAGCAGCTTTGGTAGACAAGCTGCTAACTATGGCTACACCTTC	CASSFGRQAANYGYTF
TRBJ2-7	-	TRBV7-2	-	TGTGCCAGCAGCTTAGAGACAGGAATTAGCTCCTACGAGCAGTACTTC	CASSLETGISSYEQYF
TRBJ2-1	-	TRBV2	once	TGTGCCAGCAGTACGGACAGCCACAATGAGCAGTTCTTC	CASSTDSHNEQFF
TRBJ2-3	-	TRBV7-2	-	TGTGCCAGCAGCTCCGCGGTTAATTGGTTCAGCTCAGATACGCAGTATTTT	CASSSAVNWFSSDTQYF
TRBJ1-5	-	TRBV15	-	TGTGCCACCAGCACAGGCAATCAGCCCCAGCATTTT	CATSTGNQPQHF
TRBJ1-2	-	TRBV2	-	TGTGCCAGCAGTGACCGAGGAGCCACAAGGAATTCCTATGGCTACACCTTC	CASSDRGATRNSYGYTF
TRBJ1-2	TRBD1	TRBV28	-	TGTGCCAGCAGTACAGGGGCTAGGGGCTACACCTTC	CASSTGARGYTF
TRBJ1-2	TRBD1	TRBV6-1	-	TGTGCCAGCAGTGAAGTGATGGACAGGGGGCAGGATGGCTACACCTTC	CASSEVMDRGQDGYTF
TRBJ2-7	-	TRBV4-1	-	TGCGCCAGCAGCCAAGATGACAGAAACTCCTACGAGCAGTACTTC	CASSQDDRNSYEQYF
TRBJ2-7	TRBD2	TRBV28	-	TGTGCTACAGAGGATAGCGGGAAGGACGAGCAGTACTTC	CATEDSGKDEQYF
TRBJ2-3	TRBD2	TRBV25-1	-	TGTGCCAGCAGTAAGCAGGGACTAGCGCGCACAGATACGCAGTATTTT	CASSKQGLARTDTQYF
TRBJ2-5	TRBD1	TRBV13	-	TGTGCCAGCAGCTCCCGACAGGGCGGGGAGACCCAGTACTTC	CASSSRQGGETQYF
TRBJ2-3	-	TRBV6-1	-	TGTGCCAGCAGTGAGCCCCCCGGGGGTAGTGCAGATACGCAGTATTTT	CASSEPPGGSADTQYF
TRBJ2-5	-	TRBV10-3	-	TGTGCCATCAGTGGAACAGACCCACTAGAGACCCAGTACTTC	CAISGTDPLETQYF
TRBJ2-5	TRBD1	TRBV6-5	once	TGTGCCAGCAGTTACAATTTGAGACAGGGTCAAGAGACCCAGTACTTC	CASSYNLRQGQETQYF
TRBJ1-2	-	TRBV6-5	-	TGTGCCAGCAGTTACGGGCAGCCCCCCAATGGCTACACCTTC	CASSYGQPPNGYTF
TRBJ2-5	-	TRBV7-2	-	TGTGCCAGCAGCTTAGGTGTTTCCAGGGGCTCTGATTACTTC	CASSLGVSRGSDYF
TRBJ1-4	TRBD1	TRBV5-1	-	TGCGCCAGCAGCCCCGGACAGGCGGGTGAAAAACTGTTTTTT	CASSPGQAGEKLFF
TRBJ2-2	-	TRBV10-3	-	TGTGCCATCAGTGGGGGGGGCGAGACCGGGGAGCTGTTTTTT	CAISGGGETGELFF
TRBJ2-5	-	TRBV10-3	-	TGTGCCATCAGTGAGCCCGGGACACCTCAAGAGACCCAGTACTTC	CAISEPGTPQETQYF
TRBJ2-3	-	TRBV5-5	-	TGTGCCAGCAGCTCCGAACTCGGAGATACGCAGTATTTT	CASSSELGDTQYF
TRBJ1-2	-	TRBV7-2	once	TGTGCCAGCAGCTTAGTATACGGGGATTATGGCTACACCTTC	CASSLVYGDYGYTF
TRBJ1-6	-	TRBV4-2	once	TGTGCCAGCAGCCAATCCCGGGGATATAATTCACCCCTCCACTTT	CASSQSRGYNSPLHF
TRBJ1-5	-	TRBV7-2	-	TGTGCCAGCAGCTTAGTGGGCAGGGGTGGGCAGCCCCAGCATTTT	CASSLVGRGGQPQHF
TRBJ2-5	-	TRBV9	-	TGTGCCAGCAGCGTAGGTACAGGGCAGGGACAAGAGACCCAGTACTTC	CASSVGTGQGQETQYF
TRBJ2-7	-	TRBV5-1	-	TGCGCCAGCAGCCCCAGGGATTTTCGCGAGCAGTACTTC	CASSPRDFREQYF
TRBJ2-5	TRBD1	TRBV4-2	-	TGTGCCAGCAGCCTAATGGGACAGCGCCCGGAGACCCAGTACTTC	CASSLMGQRPETQYF